This is a list of T cell receptor beta chains from one sample in a study of T cells in Graves' hyperthyroidism and ophthalmopathy. MiXCR, run by TCRdb on the multiplex PCR reads, gives a single entry per CDR3 protein. This table holds 300,000 to 350,000 distinct CDR3 sequences, roughly 21% found once. The sample taken for sequencing was blood. The source of these receptors is a woman between 45 and 60 years old with Graves' hyperthyroidism. CDR3s leave out the opening cysteine and the closing phenylalanine or tryptophan.

v_call	cdr3_aa
TRBV2	ASSDPRGRTEAF
TRBV18	ASSQGLETQY
TRBV20-1	SANAGMLATDTQY
TRBV6-4	ASSEQGGLDNEQF
TRBV4-1	ASSQIGPGGQETQY
TRBV5-1	ASSLAGTPAHPDTQY
TRBV28	ASSLEQGDYGNYGYT
TRBV7-9	ASSRDRGAEEKLF
TRBV20-1	SARTGGAGETQY
TRBV11-3	ASSLTYNEQF
TRBV4-1	ASSQGLAGGPTDTQY
TRBV10-3	AISETQILNQPQH
TRBV19	ASRQGWTEAF
TRBV5-1	ASSLEVNYEQY
TRBV28	ASSSRQGYSYEQY
TRBV3-1	ASSQISGLAGETQY
TRBV6-2/TRBV6-3	ASSYRSGGIQY
TRBV20-1	SARGLEYRQF
TRBV11-3	ASSVTGFEQF
TRBV13	ASSRPTGTSGRGEQY
TRBV2	ASKKGVGSNQPQH
TRBV6-5	ASVSLAGGWDTQY
TRBV18	ASSPVVQGRPGGSPLH
TRBV7-9	ASSWTSGGAKNEQF
TRBV7-6	ASSLDGTSGGTQY
TRBV27	ASSFPPGRGETDTQY
TRBV12-3/TRBV12-4	ASSPPSGRTGELF
TRBV30	AWTTPTSGRNNEQF
TRBV6-1	ASSEWGLDRPQH
TRBV7-8	ASSWRGDDSNQPQH
TRBV25-1	ASSESPGQGHYEQY
TRBV27	ASSLSNYQDTQY
TRBV28	ASSPPGQGGF
TRBV3-1	ASSRFLQGYEQY
TRBV6-1	ASSSTHTGSYEQY
TRBV19	ASSLSPTGGEDTQY
TRBV12-3/TRBV12-4	ASSPGTGTYTDTQY
TRBV30	AWKRQELYGYT
TRBV11-2	ASSLDKERDPYEQY